These 24 T cell receptor beta chains came from one sample sequenced in a study of technical replicates of blood from a few donors. Produced via immunoSEQ multiplex PCR; TCRdb's table is partial and in-frame only. Of under 90,000 clones in the sample, 90% to 97% are singletons; the top ten hold roughly 0.21%. The sequencing input was T cells isolated from PBMCs. The receptors stem from a human donor in good health.

This clone was counted between two and nine times. J is TRBJ2-3 and V is TRBV5-1, with a weak D call TRBD2 (5 bases). Trimming removed 7 bases from V and 3 bases from J, with 18 bases in between. The CDR3 runs 15 residues. From germline, CDR1 is SGHRS and CDR2 YFSETQ. The CDR3 here is CASAARDHQTDTQYF. The CDR3 DNA sequence: TGCGCCAGCGCGGCTCGGGATCACCAAACAGATACGCAGTATTTT.

The CDR3 loop reads CASSLRTLAGNQETQYF. CDR3 in DNA: TGTGCCAGCAGCCTCCGAACACTAGCGGGGAACCAAGAGACCCAGTACTTC. The V call is TRBV5-5, the J call TRBJ2-5; 10 bases match TRBD2. J was trimmed by 0 bases and V by 4 bases; bases with no gene match: 9. The CDR3 contains 17 residues. CDR1 SGHKS and CDR2 YYEKEE come from the germline V gene (reference sequence).

This chain links TRBV11-2 with TRBJ1-2; D not resolved. The CDR3 totals 14 residues. The germline V gene encodes CDR1 SGHAT and CDR2 FQNNGV. Between the trimmed V and J ends, which lost 1 base and 5 bases, there was a span of 11 bases. CDR3 coding DNA: TGTGCCAGCAGCTTAGGCGGCAGAATTTATGGCTACACCTTC. Translated, it gives CASSLGGRIYGYTF.

This chain joins TRBV14 and TRBJ2-3, with 7 bases fitting TRBD1. With 4 bases clipped from V and 11 bases from J, the junction kept 27 bases outside the gene matches. CDR1 is SGHDN and CDR2 is FVKESK in the germline V gene. This CDR3 region has 19 residues. This CDR3 reads CASSRTSGTDLGIGLKQYF. CDR3 nucleotide sequence: TGTGCCAGCAGCCGTACATCCGGGACAGACTTAGGAATTGGACTTAAGCAGTATTTT.

V gene TRBV30 combines with J gene TRBJ1-4; weak D call: TRBD1 (6 bases). This CDR3 is built from 16 residues. The V and J ends lost 0 bases and 5 bases respectively, with 16 bases between them. Germline V gene lookup returns CDR1 GTSNPN and CDR2 SVGIG (reference sequence). The CDR3, as DNA: TGTGCCTGGAGTGTACTGAGAGGGCAGGGGAATGAAAAACTGTTTTTT. This gives the protein CAWSVLRGQGNEKLFF.

The chain is built from TRBV5-8 and TRBJ1-4, with D possibly being TRBD1 (5 bases). Looked up from germline, CDR1 is SGHTS and CDR2 is YDEGEE. This CDR3 is built from 13 residues. V shed 9 bases and J shed 3 bases, with 12 bases lying between them. The CDR3 spells CATSDSPNEKLFF. The DNA of the CDR3 is TGTGCCACATCAGACAGCCCTAATGAAAAACTGTTTTTT.

The gene calls are TRBV28 and TRBJ2-1; 7 bases are shared with TRBD2. CDR3 size: 17 residues. The V and J ends lost 6 bases and 0 bases, in that order; junction bases with no gene match: 11. Per the germline V gene, CDR1 is MDHEN and CDR2 is SYDVKM. CDR3 DNA sequence: TGTGCCAGCAGCCCCGGGGAGGGATCGGGCTCCTACAATGAGCAGTTCTTC. Protein product: CASSPGEGSGSYNEQFF. Using reference TRBV28 and TRBJ2-1 for the parts outside the CDR3, the full variable domain is DVKVTQSSRYLVKRTGEKVFLECVQDMDHENMFWYRQDPGLGLRLIYFSYDVKMKEKGDIPEGYSVSREKKERFSLILESASTNQTSMYLCASSPGEGSGSYNEQFFGPGTRLTVL.

The V gene is TRBV5-1, the J gene TRBJ2-5, with 14 bases matching TRBD2. Germline-derived CDR1 and CDR2 are SGHRS and YFSETQ. V trimming: 4 bases; J trimming: 2 bases; junction bases outside the gene matches: 7. The length of the CDR3 is 17 residues. The CDR3 region is CASSLGTSGGVQETQYF. The CDR3 nucleotides read TGCGCCAGCAGCCTGGGGACTAGCGGGGGAGTACAAGAGACCCAGTACTTC.

The chain links TRBV30 to TRBJ1-3; no clear D gene. Trimming shortened V by 3 bases and J by 2 bases, and 14 bases separated the two germline ends. The CDR3 has 15 residues. Germline CDR1 and CDR2: GTSNPN and SVGIG (reference sequence). CDR3 amino acids: CAWSLAGIAGNTIYF. CDR3 in DNA: TGTGCCTGGAGCCTAGCGGGAATAGCTGGAAACACCATATATTTT.

As for this clone: Its ends do not fully match the called genes, so a read error is possible. This CDR3 reads CAGSLGIAGAGTGELFF. As DNA, the CDR3 is TGTGCCGGCAGCTTAGGGATAGCGGGGGCAGGCACCGGGGAGCTGTTTTTT. The chain joins TRBV7-9 to TRBJ2-2; 9 bases align to TRBD2. The CDR3 is made up of 17 amino acids. Germline V gives CDR1 SEHNR, CDR2 FQNEAQ (reference sequence).

The chain recombines TRBV4-1 with TRBJ1-1, with a possible D match to TRBD1 (6 bases). Trimming cost V 6 bases and J 0 bases, with 17 bases left between them. The CDR3 totals 16 residues. Germline V CDR1 and CDR2: MGHRA, YSYEKL. DNA of the CDR3: TGCGCCAGCAGACCGATACCGGGACAAATGAACACTGAAGCTTTCTTT. Amino acid sequence: CASRPIPGQMNTEAFF.

The gene calls are TRBV11-2 and TRBJ2-3, with D possibly TRBD1 on 6 matching bases. Germline CDR1 is SGHAT and CDR2 is FQNNGV. The CDR3 has 18 amino acids. Trimming took 3 bases from V and 2 from J, leaving 21 bases between them. DNA of the CDR3: TGTGCCAGCAGCTTCGTGAAACAACACAGGGAATCCACAGATACGCAGTATTTT. Encoded protein: CASSFVKQHRESTDTQYF. Full variable domain (rest looked up from reference TRBV11-2 and TRBJ2-3): EAGVAQSPRYKIIEKRQSVAFWCNPISGHATLYWYQQILGQGPKLLIQFQNNGVVDDSQLPKDRFSAERLKGVDSTLKIQPAKLEDSAVYLCASSFVKQHRESTDTQYFGPGTRLTVL.

This clone was detected only once. V is TRBV30 and J is TRBJ2-1; TRBD2 matches 14 bases. The trim removed 5 bases at V and 6 bases at J, leaving 6 bases unmatched. The CDR3 runs to 15 residues. CDR1 and CDR2 (germline): GTSNPN, SVGIG (reference sequence). The CDR3 loop is CAWEGLAGGTNEQFF. CDR3 in DNA: TGTGCCTGGGAAGGACTAGCGGGAGGTACCAATGAGCAGTTCTTC. The whole variable domain, filled in from reference TRBV30 and TRBJ2-1, reads SQTIHQWPATLVQPVGSPLSLECTVEGTSNPNLYWYRQAAGRGLQLLFYSVGIGQISSEVPQNLSASRPQDRQFILSSKKLLLSDSGFYLCAWEGLAGGTNEQFFGPGTRLTVL.

The chain links TRBV10-1 to TRBJ1-5; D ambiguous. Germline lookup yields CDR1 WNHNN and CDR2 SYGVQD (reference sequence). V was pared by 7 bases and J by 7 bases, with 8 bases between. The CDR3 runs to 11 residues. The CDR3 spells CASTGKQPQHF. For the CDR3, the DNA is TGCGCCAGCACAGGAAAACAGCCCCAGCATTTT.

The chain is built from TRBV28 and TRBJ1-2; possible D gene TRBD1, 5 bases. V lost 5 bases and J 2 bases, leaving 12 bases between the germline ends. In germline, CDR1 is MDHEN, CDR2 SYDVKM. The CDR3 is made up of 14 amino acids. CDR3 region: CASSKSHRNYGYTF. CDR3 coding DNA: TGTGCCAGCAGTAAGTCGCACAGGAACTATGGCTACACCTTC.

This chain uses TRBV27 with TRBJ2-7, with 10 bases lining up with TRBD2. This CDR3 is built from 13 residues. The germline CDR1 and CDR2 sequences are MNHEY and SMNVEV (reference sequence). V lost 5 bases to trimming and J lost 2 bases; unmatched junction nucleotides: 0. This CDR3 reads CASSGTSAYEQYF. The CDR3 region has the DNA TGTGCCAGCAGTGGGACTAGCGCCTACGAGCAGTACTTC.

V and J are TRBV27 and TRBJ2-7; 9 positions match TRBD1. CDR1 and CDR2 (germline): MNHEY, SMNVEV (reference sequence). Unmatched junction bases numbered 17, after V lost 5 bases and J lost 0 bases. The length of the CDR3 is 19 residues. Here the CDR3 DNA reads TGTGCCAGCAGTCTCGGGACAGGGAGGCACCGATTGAGCTCCTACGAGCAGTACTTC. As protein: CASSLGTGRHRLSSYEQYF.

This clone has only one observation. J is TRBJ2-1 and V is TRBV5-1; 10 bases are shared with TRBD2. The CDR3 sequence is 19 residues long. Germline loops: CDR1 SGHRS, CDR2 YFSETQ. V lost 3 bases and J lost 3; bases outside the gene matches: 15. CDR3 sequence reads: CASSSPPDLAGEIYNEQFF. The CDR3 DNA reads as TGCGCCAGCAGCTCGCCCCCGGACCTAGCGGGAGAGATCTACAATGAGCAGTTCTTC.

J is TRBJ2-7 and V is TRBV10-3; D remains ambiguous. Per germline, CDR1 ENHRY and CDR2 SYGVKD. Trimming shortened V by 3 bases and J by 3 bases, and 3 bases separated the two germline ends. This CDR3 comprises 11 residues. The CDR3 sequence is CAISDYYEQYF. Written as DNA, the CDR3 is TGTGCCATCAGTGATTACTACGAGCAGTACTTC.

This clone has only one observation. The chain is built from TRBV9 and TRBJ1-2; 11 positions agree with TRBD1. The CDR3 loop spans 16 amino acids. The germline V gene has CDR1 SGDLS and CDR2 YYNGEE. Trimming removed 3 bases from V and 6 bases from J; junction bases left unmatched: 10. The CDR3 coding sequence is TGTGCCAGCAGCGAGACCCGGACAGGGGGCGCAAATGGCTACACCTTC. This sequence encodes CASSETRTGGANGYTF.

The V and J genes are TRBV29-1 and TRBJ1-1, with TRBD1 matching over 9 bases. The CDR3 is 15 residues long. Germline V gene sequence: CDR1 SQVTM, CDR2 ANQGSEA. V shed 7 bases and J 0 bases; nucleotides not matched to a gene: 9. CDR3 residues: CSAVGTGGMNTEAFF. As DNA, the CDR3 is TGCAGCGCTGTTGGTACAGGGGGCATGAACACTGAAGCTTTCTTT.

This chain joins TRBV28 and TRBJ2-1; 10 bases line up with TRBD2. The CDR3 is 15 residues long. The trim removed 7 bases at V and 2 bases at J, leaving 5 bases unmatched. CDR1 is MDHEN, CDR2 SYDVKM, per germline. The CDR3 DNA reads as TGTGCCAGCACTCACACTAGCGGGGCCTACAATGAGCAGTTCTTC. It specifies CASTHTSGAYNEQFF.

This sequence joins TRBV6-1 and TRBJ1-2, with 9 bases lining up with TRBD1. CDR3 length equals 15 residues. CDR1 is MNHNS and CDR2 is SASEGT in the germline V gene. The ends lost 7 bases at V and 5 bases at J; junction bases unmatched: 11. The CDR3 sequence is CASNTGGQTWYGYTF. CDR3 bases: TGTGCCAGCAATACAGGGGGCCAAACTTGGTATGGCTACACCTTC.

This rearrangement joins TRBV5-1 to TRBJ1-4; 10 positions agree with TRBD1. The CDR3 spans 15 residues. The V segment lost 4 bases and the J segment 3 bases; nucleotides outside the gene matches: 3. From germline, CDR1 is SGHRS and CDR2 YFSETQ. CDR3 residues: CASSRDRGANEKLFF. CDR3 DNA sequence: TGCGCCAGCAGCAGGGACAGGGGTGCTAATGAAAAACTGTTTTTT. The full variable domain, completed using reference TRBV5-1 and TRBJ1-4, is KAGVTQTPRYLIKTRGQQVTLSCSPISGHRSVSWYQQTPGQGLQFLFEYFSETQRNKGNFPGRFSGRQFSNSRSEMNVSTLELGDSALYLCASSRDRGANEKLFFGSGTQLSVL.